What follows are 21 T cell receptor beta chains derived from one specimen sequenced in a study of regulatory T cells in long-lasting Graves disease. HTBI primers from iRepertoire and Arm-PCR of CDR3 regions yielded the TCR beta libraries. In TCRdb, the multiplex PCR reads were re-called with MiXCR into one record per CDR3 protein. The sample lists some 450,000 distinct CDR3 sequences; over 15% were seen once. Time point given: newly diagnosed GD, antithyroid drugs for less than 3 months. Generation of the TCR library employed RNA extracted from PBMCs. These records were also assigned to another study, of T cells in Graves' hyperthyroidism and ophthalmopathy.

Specimen: peripheral blood mononuclear cells (PBMCs), collected at new diagnosis, from a patient treated with antithyroid drugs. These receptors were taken from a woman in her twenties or thirties with Graves disease.

At least ten counts were recorded for this clonotype. The chain links TRBV10-3 to TRBJ2-7; D gene unclear. This CDR3 comprises 15 residues. Germline-derived CDR1 and CDR2 are ENHRY and SYGVKD. The V end was cut by 10 bases, the J end by 7 bases, with 26 bases between. CDR3 in DNA: TGTGCCACCCTCGGTGCCGAGACCGGTTTTGGGGAGCAGTACTTC. It yields the protein CATLGAETGFGEQYF.

This clonotype was found many times. The chain joins TRBV6-2 or TRBV6-3 to TRBJ1-2, with D possibly matching TRBD1 (5 bases). Trimming removed 5 bases at V and 0 bases at J, with 25 bases between. Germline CDR1 and CDR2: MNHEY and SVGEGT. The CDR3 is 19 residues long. DNA for the CDR3: TGTGCCAGCAGTCTTAGACCGGGACGGGCTCTTTCAGCTAACTATGGCTACACCTTC. Residues: CASSLRPGRALSANYGYTF.

There are many counts of this clonotype. This chain connects TRBV28 to TRBJ2-7; D not resolved. Looked up from germline, CDR1 is MDHEN and CDR2 is SYDVKM. Trimming stripped 3 bases from V and 3 bases from J, with 15 bases between. The CDR3 length is 15 residues. The CDR3 here is CASSFSLGNFYEQYF. CDR3 nucleotide sequence: TGTGCCAGCAGTTTCAGTCTAGGTAACTTCTACGAGCAGTACTTC.

Concerning this clonotype itself: A much larger clone is a single base away; this may be a read error. The chain employs TRBV18 and TRBJ2-7; either TRBD1 or TRBD2 may supply D (6 bases each). The CDR3 is 16 amino acids. Germline V gene data show CDR1 as KGHSH and CDR2 as LQKENI. The CDR3 is CASSPASGAEAYELYF. CDR3 nucleotides: TGTGCCAGCTCACCAGCCTCGGGGGCAGAGGCCTACGAGCTGTACTTC. The full variable domain, in which reference TRBV18 and TRBJ2-7 provide the parts outside the CDR3, is NAGVMQNPRHLVRRRGQEARLRCSPMKGHSHVYWYRQLPEEGLKFMVYLQKENIIDESGMPKERFSAEFPKEGPSILRIQQVVRGDSAAYFCASSPASGAEAYELYFGPGTRLTVT.

With regard to this clonotype: This may be a read error: a much more frequent sequence differs by one nucleotide. This sequence joins TRBV2 and TRBJ1-5, with D perhaps TRBD1 (5 bases). The germline V gene encodes CDR1 SNHLY and CDR2 FYNNEI. The CDR3 is 12 amino acids. CDR3 DNA sequence: TGTGGCAGCAATGGGGGGAATCAGCCCCAGCATTTT. It yields the protein CGSNGGNQPQHF. Complete variable domain (other parts from reference TRBV2 and TRBJ1-5): EPEVTQTPSHQVTQMGQEVILRCVPISNHLYFYWYRQILGQKVEFLVSFYNNEISEKSEIFDDQFSVERPDGSNFTLKIRSTKLEDSAMYFCGSNGGNQPQHFGDGTRLSIL.

This clonotype showed up many times. The chain employs TRBV20-1 and TRBJ2-1; 7 bases fit TRBD2. This CDR3 is built from 13 residues. Germline loops: CDR1 DFQATT, CDR2 SNEGSKA (reference sequence). J gave up 8 bases and V 5 bases, and 9 bases lay outside the gene matches. CDR3 nucleotide sequence: TGCAGTGCTCGCCGGGACTACCAGGATGAGCAGTTCTTC. This translates into CSARRDYQDEQFF.

This clonotype showed up many times. The chain combines TRBV28 with TRBJ2-7; no clear D gene. The CDR3 contains 12 residues. Germline V gives CDR1 MDHEN, CDR2 SYDVKM. Trimming took off 1 base at V and 5 bases at J, with 6 bases between the two ends. CDR3 sequence reads: CASSLSRDEQYF. The CDR3 nucleotides read TGTGCCAGCAGTTTATCCCGGGACGAGCAGTACTTC.

This clonotype was detected ten times or more. The chain uses TRBV28 and TRBJ1-2; D call uncertain. Trimming left V 5 bases short and J 7 bases short, with 11 bases between. The CDR3 has 12 residues. Germline V CDR1 and CDR2: MDHEN, SYDVKM. CDR3 nucleotide sequence: TGTGCCAGCAGTAAACTCATCGGTGGCTACACCTTC. Amino acid sequence: CASSKLIGGYTF.

This clonotype was picked up many times. The J gene is TRBJ1-1, the V gene TRBV20-1; possibly TRBD1 for D (5 bases). The CDR3 is 14 amino acids. Germline values: CDR1 DFQATT, CDR2 SNEGSKA (reference sequence). Deletions cut 6 bases from V and 0 bases from J, with 14 bases between. DNA of the CDR3: TGCAGTGCCCCGAGGGGAGGAGTGAACACTGAAGCTTTCTTT. Translated, it gives CSAPRGGVNTEAFF.

Remarks on this clonotype: Just one base apart from a much larger clone, this may be a read error. Because the CDR3 is missing its conserved closing phenylalanine or tryptophan, this is likely a read error. V usage is TRBV2 and J usage is TRBJ2-5, with 9 bases matching TRBD1. V shed 5 bases and J 1 base; nucleotides not matched to a gene: 5. This CDR3 region has 15 residues. The germline gives CDR1 SNHLY, CDR2 FYNNEI. The CDR3 DNA reads as TGTGCCAGCAGTCTAATGGGACAGGGCCAAGAGACCCAGTACCTC. It translates to CASSLMGQGQETQYL.

To note about this clonotype: A much larger clone lies one base from this, so it may be a read error. The V and J genes are TRBV6-2 or TRBV6-3 and TRBJ2-1; D is unclear. This CDR3 spans 13 amino acids. The germline V and J ends were trimmed by 5 bases and 8 bases, with 13 bases remaining between them. In germline, CDR1 is MNHEY, CDR2 SVGEGT. The CDR3 nucleotides are TGTGCCAGCAGTCCCCCTCTGGTGGATGAGCAGTTCTTC. It encodes CASSPPLVDEQFF.

This clonotype was seen ten or more times. The chain joins TRBV11-2 to TRBJ1-5; D gene ambiguous. From germline, CDR1 is SGHAT and CDR2 FQNNGV. There are 13 residues in the CDR3. V was trimmed by 2 bases and J by 4 bases, leaving 6 bases between them. This CDR3 is CASSLLVNQPQHF. The CDR3 DNA reads TGTGCCAGCAGCTTATTAGTGAATCAGCCCCAGCATTTT.

This chain links TRBV7-2 with TRBJ2-7; 16 nucleotides align to TRBD2. The CDR3 is 17 residues long. The germline V gene has CDR1 SGHTA and CDR2 FQGNSA. The junction had 5 bases not matched to a gene; V was cut back by 4 bases and J by 2 bases. As DNA, the CDR3 is TGTGCCAGCAGCTCTCCGGGACTAGCGGGAGGGACCTACGAGCAGTACTTC. Protein product: CASSSPGLAGGTYEQYF. The whole variable domain, remainder taken from reference TRBV7-2 and TRBJ2-7, is GAGVSQSPSNKVTEKGKDVELRCDPISGHTALYWYRQSLGQGLEFLIYFQGNSAPDKSGLPSDRFSAERTGGSVSTLTIQRTQQEDSAVYLCASSSPGLAGGTYEQYFGPGTRLTVT.

The rearrangement links TRBV19 to TRBJ2-5, with 12 positions matching TRBD2. V lost 6 bases and J lost 5; bases outside the gene matches: 10. Per the germline V gene, CDR1 is LNHDA and CDR2 is SQIVND (reference sequence). The CDR3 length is 16 residues. In DNA form, the CDR3 reads TGTGCCAGTAGACCGACTAGCGGGAGTTGGGTCGAGACCCAGTACTTC. Translated: CASRPTSGSWVETQYF.

The V gene is TRBV10-1, the J gene TRBJ2-6; the D is unclear. The germline CDR1 and CDR2 sequences are WNHNN and SYGVQD (reference sequence). V lost 2 bases, J lost 0 bases, and 2 bases lay in between. The CDR3 has 14 amino acids. The CDR3 sequence is CASSENSGANVLTF. The CDR3 nucleotides read TGCGCCAGCAGTGAGAACTCTGGGGCCAACGTCCTGACTTTC.

This clonotype has ten or more counts. The V call is TRBV7-9, the J call TRBJ1-2; 9 bases map to TRBD1. The CDR3 runs to 16 residues. The trim removed 2 bases at V and 2 bases at J, leaving 6 bases unmatched. Germline V CDR1 and CDR2: SEHNR, FQNEAQ (reference sequence). The chain's CDR3 is CASSLSGTGRNYGYTF. CDR3 sequence (DNA): TGTGCCAGCAGCTTATCCGGGACAGGGAGGAACTATGGCTACACCTTC.

The genes are TRBV6-5 and TRBJ2-7, with 7 bases aligning to TRBD1. Germline-derived CDR1 and CDR2 are MNHEY and SVGAGI. V gave up 2 bases and J gave up 2 bases; unmatched junction bases: 6. This CDR3 is built from 15 residues. CDR3 in DNA: TGTGCCAGCAGTTACGACAGGGCTAGGGCCTACGAGCAGTACTTC. Residues: CASSYDRARAYEQYF.

In this sample, this clonotype turned up many times. The V gene is TRBV3-1, the J gene TRBJ1-1; no firm D call. In germline, CDR1 is LGHDT, CDR2 YNNKEL (reference sequence). This CDR3 spans 13 amino acids. V lost 4 bases and J 4 bases, leaving 10 bases between the germline ends. DNA of the CDR3: TGTGCCAGCAGCCGGGATCCTCGCACTGAAGCTTTCTTT. It codes for CASSRDPRTEAFF.

The chain recombines TRBV10-3 with TRBJ2-7, with 9 bases aligning to TRBD2. This CDR3 has 16 residues. Germline trimming cut 6 bases from V and 0 bases from J; bases unmatched to any gene: 9. Germline CDR1 reads ENHRY; CDR2 reads SYGVKD. CDR3 sequence reads: CAIRTRGTSSSYEQYF. CDR3 DNA: TGTGCCATCAGAACAAGAGGGACTAGCAGCTCCTACGAGCAGTACTTC.

The V gene is TRBV29-1, the J gene TRBJ2-5; the D is unclear. Between the trimmed V and J ends, which lost 3 bases and 4 bases, there was a span of 12 bases. The CDR3 sequence is 13 residues long. In germline, CDR1 is SQVTM, CDR2 ANQGSEA. CDR3 sequence (DNA): TGCAGCGTTGATAACAGTTCCGGAGAGACCCAGTACTTC. It yields the protein CSVDNSSGETQYF.

This chain joins TRBV6-1 and TRBJ2-3, with unresolved D. Trimming took off 7 bases at V and 2 bases at J, with 7 bases between the two ends. This CDR3 is built from 12 residues. Germline V gives CDR1 MNHNS, CDR2 SASEGT. CDR3 sequence (DNA): TGTGCCAGCAACCCAGACACAGATACGCAGTATTTT. Residues: CASNPDTDTQYF.